The T cell receptor (beta chain) described here comes from a study of response to subunit inactivated influenza vaccine. MiXCR, run by TCRdb on the RT-PCR reads, gives a single entry per CDR3 protein. The sample shows around 160,000 distinct CDR3 sequences, 11% of them seen only once. This clonotype was counted ten times or more. The antigen is unknown. Notes on the study in general: Few additional T cells are recruited per seasonal influenza vaccination, authors suggested.

This CDR3 has 13 amino acids. CDR1 and CDR2 (germline): SQVTM, ANQGSEA. Trimming removed 6 bases from V and 7 bases from J; junction bases left unmatched: 9. The sample here was non-naive T cells sorted from PBMCs, taken roughly 48 days after vaccination. The J gene is TRBJ2-1, the V gene TRBV29-1, with TRBD2 identical over 7 bases. The receptor's source is a man aged 45-60 years who received an inactivated influenza vaccine. For the CDR3, the DNA is TGCAGCGTCGATGCGGGGGAGGGAAATGAGCAGTTCTTC. This translates into CSVDAGEGNEQFF.